This T cell receptor beta chain came from a study of cytomegalovirus exposure and HLA in healthy donors. The study ran its PCR with 60 Vbeta and 13 Jbeta primers. Produced via immunoSEQ multiplex PCR; TCRdb's table is partial and in-frame only. This sample's clone table lists about 79,000 clones. Germline V gene data show CDR1 as MNHEY and CDR2 as SVGAGI. The CDR3 covers 16 residues. Deletions cut 0 bases from V and 4 bases from J, with 13 bases between. The V call is TRBV6-5, the J call TRBJ1-3; maybe TRBD1 (5 bases). What was sequenced was PBMCs. This TCR was recovered from a man in his thirties or forties in good health and CMV-seronegative. In nucleotides, the CDR3 is TGTGCCAGCAGTTACTCGAAAGGGGTGCAAGGAAACACCATATATTTT. The encoded protein is CASSYSKGVQGNTIYF.